This TCR beta chain was recorded in a study of cytomegalovirus exposure and HLA in healthy donors. Overall study context: Earlier, 95 million to 120 million unique TCR beta sequences were recovered from roughly 180 million T cells by an analysis. General study results and limits: Later analysis revealed greater clonal expansion in HLA-associated TCR beta chains than in equally common others. For presence/absence analyses, sequencing depth was assumed to be roughly uniform across donors. It is likely that the observed cluster of highly shared sequence variants was a sequencing artifact.

Germline-derived CDR1 and CDR2 are GTSNPN and SVGIG (reference sequence). CDR3 size: 15 residues. Worth noting for this clone: Its antigen is still unknown. At one end, the junction sequence differs from germline, possibly due to a read error.

Primers included in the PCR were 60 Vbeta and 13 Jbeta primers. Libraries were prepared by immunoSEQ multiplex PCR; TCRdb keeps only in-frame clonotypes and omits some of them. The table for this sample gives 50,000 to 80,000 clones. The receptor's source is a woman aged 18-29 years in good health and CMV-seronegative. The sample taken for sequencing was PBMCs. The chain links TRBV30 to TRBJ2-3; tentatively, D is TRBD2 (5 bases). The CDR3 DNA sequence: TGTGCCGGGAGTGCCCTCCTAGGTAAAACAGATACGCAGTATTTT. It encodes CAGSALLGKTDTQYF.